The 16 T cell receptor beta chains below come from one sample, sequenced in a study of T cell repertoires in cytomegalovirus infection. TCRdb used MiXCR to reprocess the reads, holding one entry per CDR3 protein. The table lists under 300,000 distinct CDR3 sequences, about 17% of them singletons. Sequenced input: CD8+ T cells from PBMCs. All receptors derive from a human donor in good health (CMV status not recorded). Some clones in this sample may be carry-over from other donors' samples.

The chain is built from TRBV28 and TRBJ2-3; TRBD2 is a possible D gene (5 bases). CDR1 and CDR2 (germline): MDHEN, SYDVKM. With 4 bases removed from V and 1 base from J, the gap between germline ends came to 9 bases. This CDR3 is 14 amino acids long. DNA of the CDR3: TGTGCCAGCAGTTACCGGGGTGGCACAGATACGCAGTATTTT. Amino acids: CASSYRGGTDTQYF.

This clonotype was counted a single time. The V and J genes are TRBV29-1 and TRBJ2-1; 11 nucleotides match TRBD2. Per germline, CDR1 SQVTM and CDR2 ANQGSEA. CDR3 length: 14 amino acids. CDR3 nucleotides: TGCAGAACTCGGGGACTAGCGGTCTACAATGAGCAGTTCTTC. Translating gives CRTRGLAVYNEQFF.

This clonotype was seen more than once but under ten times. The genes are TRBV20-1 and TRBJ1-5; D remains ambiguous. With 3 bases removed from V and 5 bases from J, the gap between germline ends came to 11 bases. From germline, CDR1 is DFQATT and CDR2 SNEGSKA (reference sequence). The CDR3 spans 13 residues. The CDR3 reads CSASLVGDQPQHF. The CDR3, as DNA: TGCAGTGCTAGCCTAGTTGGCGATCAGCCCCAGCATTTT.

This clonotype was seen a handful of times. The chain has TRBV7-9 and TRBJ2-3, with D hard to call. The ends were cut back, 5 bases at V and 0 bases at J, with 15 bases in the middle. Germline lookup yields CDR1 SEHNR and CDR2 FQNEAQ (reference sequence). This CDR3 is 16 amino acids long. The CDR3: CASSVERMASTDTQYF. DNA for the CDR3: TGTGCCAGCAGCGTCGAAAGAATGGCTAGCACAGATACGCAGTATTTT.

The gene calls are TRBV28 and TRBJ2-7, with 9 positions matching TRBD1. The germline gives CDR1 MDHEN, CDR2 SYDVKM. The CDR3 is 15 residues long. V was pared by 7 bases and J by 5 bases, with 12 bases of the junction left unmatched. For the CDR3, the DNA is TGTGCCAGCACCCAACTGGGACAGGGCTTCCACGAGCAGTACTTC. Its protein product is CASTQLGQGFHEQYF.

The CDR3 DNA follows: TGTGCCAGCAGATTTAGCCTGGGGACGTTTAGCTATGGCTACACCTTC. Translated, it gives CASRFSLGTFSYGYTF. The chain combines TRBV11-2 with TRBJ1-2; tentatively, D is TRBD1 (5 bases). The CDR3 sequence is 16 residues long. Trimming removed 6 bases at V and 4 bases at J, with 21 bases between. Germline assignment: CDR1 SGHAT and CDR2 FQNNGV.

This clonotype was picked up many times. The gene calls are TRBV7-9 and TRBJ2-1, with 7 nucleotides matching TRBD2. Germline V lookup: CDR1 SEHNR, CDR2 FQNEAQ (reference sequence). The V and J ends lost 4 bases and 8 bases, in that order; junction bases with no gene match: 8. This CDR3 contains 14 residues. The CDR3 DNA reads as TGTGCCAGCAGCTCCAGCGGGGAGCGACATGAGCAGTTCTTC. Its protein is CASSSSGERHEQFF.

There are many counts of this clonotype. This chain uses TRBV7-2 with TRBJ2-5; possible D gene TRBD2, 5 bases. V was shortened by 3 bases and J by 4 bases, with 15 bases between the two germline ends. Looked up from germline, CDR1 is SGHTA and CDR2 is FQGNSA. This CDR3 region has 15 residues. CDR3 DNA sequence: TGTGCCAGCAGCTTCGCGGACGGGAAACTAGAGACCCAGTACTTC. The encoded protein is CASSFADGKLETQYF.

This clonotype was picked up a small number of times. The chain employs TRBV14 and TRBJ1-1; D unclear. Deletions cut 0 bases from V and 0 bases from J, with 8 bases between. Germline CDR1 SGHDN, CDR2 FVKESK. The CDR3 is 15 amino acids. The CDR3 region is CASSQDIGLNTEAFF. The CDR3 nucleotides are TGTGCCAGCAGCCAAGACATAGGGCTGAACACTGAAGCTTTCTTT.

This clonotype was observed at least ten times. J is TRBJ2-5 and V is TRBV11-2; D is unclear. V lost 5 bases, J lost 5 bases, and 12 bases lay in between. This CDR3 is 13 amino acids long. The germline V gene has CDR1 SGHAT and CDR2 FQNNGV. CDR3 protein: CASSPAGTETQYF. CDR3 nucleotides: TGTGCCAGCAGCCCCGCCGGAACGGAGACCCAGTACTTC.

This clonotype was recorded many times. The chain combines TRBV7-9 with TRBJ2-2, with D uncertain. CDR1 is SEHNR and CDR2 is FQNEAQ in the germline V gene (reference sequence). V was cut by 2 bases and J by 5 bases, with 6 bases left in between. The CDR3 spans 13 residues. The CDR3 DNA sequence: TGTGCCAGCAGCTTACCAGAGACCGGGGAGCTGTTTTTT. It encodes CASSLPETGELFF.

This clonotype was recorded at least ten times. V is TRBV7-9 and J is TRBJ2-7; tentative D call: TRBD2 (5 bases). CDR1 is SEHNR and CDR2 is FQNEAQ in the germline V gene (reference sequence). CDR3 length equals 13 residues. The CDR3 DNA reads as TGTGCGGCAGAGGGCAGCAGCTCCTACGAGCAGTACTTC. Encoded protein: CAAEGSSSYEQYF.

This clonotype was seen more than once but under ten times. CDR3 sequence (DNA): TGTGCCAGTAGTCCGGACACAACCCCCTATGGCTACACCTTC. This translates into CASSPDTTPYGYTF. The V call is TRBV19, the J call TRBJ1-2; TRBD1 is a possible D gene (5 bases). CDR1 is LNHDA and CDR2 is SQIVND in the germline V gene (reference sequence). The V and J ends lost 5 bases and 4 bases respectively, with 14 bases between them. The CDR3 is 14 residues long. Variable domain in full (rest from reference TRBV19 and TRBJ1-2): DGGITQSPKYLFRKEGQNVTLSCEQNLNHDAMYWYRQDPGQGLRLIYYSQIVNDFQKGDIAEGYSVSREKKESFPLTVTSAQKNPTAFYLCASSPDTTPYGYTFGSGTRLTVV.

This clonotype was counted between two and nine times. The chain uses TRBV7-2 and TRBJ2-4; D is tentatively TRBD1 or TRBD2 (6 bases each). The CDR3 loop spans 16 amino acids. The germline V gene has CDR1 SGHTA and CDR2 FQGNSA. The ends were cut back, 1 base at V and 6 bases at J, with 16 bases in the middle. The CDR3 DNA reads TGTGCCAGCAGCTTAGTACTCCGGGGGCCCGGAAACATTCAGTACTTC. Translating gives CASSLVLRGPGNIQYF. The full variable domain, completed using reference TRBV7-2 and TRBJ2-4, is GAGVSQSPSNKVTEKGKDVELRCDPISGHTALYWYRQSLGQGLEFLIYFQGNSAPDKSGLPSDRFSAERTGGSVSTLTIQRTQQEDSAVYLCASSLVLRGPGNIQYFGAGTRLSVL.

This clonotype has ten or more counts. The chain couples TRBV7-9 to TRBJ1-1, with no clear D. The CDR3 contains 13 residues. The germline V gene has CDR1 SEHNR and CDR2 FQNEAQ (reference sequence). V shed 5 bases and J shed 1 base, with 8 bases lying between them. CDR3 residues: CASSPGPNTEAFF. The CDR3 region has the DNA TGTGCCAGCAGCCCCGGTCCGAACACTGAAGCTTTCTTT.

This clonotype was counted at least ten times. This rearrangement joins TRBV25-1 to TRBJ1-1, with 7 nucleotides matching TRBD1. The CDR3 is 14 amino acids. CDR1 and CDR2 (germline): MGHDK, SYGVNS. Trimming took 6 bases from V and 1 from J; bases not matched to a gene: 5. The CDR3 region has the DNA TGTGCCAGCAGGCCAGGGGGGACGAACACTGAAGCTTTCTTT. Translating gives CASRPGGTNTEAFF. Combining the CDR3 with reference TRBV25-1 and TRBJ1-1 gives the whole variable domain EADIYQTPRYLVIGTGKKITLECSQTMGHDKMYWYQQDPGMELHLIHYSYGVNSTEKGDLSSESTVSRIRTEHFPLTLESARPSHTSQYLCASRPGGTNTEAFFGQGTRLTVV.